Listed below are T cell receptor beta chains from one sample, sequenced in a study of vaccination effects on CD4 cells after COVID-19. Profiled with immunoSEQ multiplex PCR; TCRdb holds only in-frame clones, not every one. The sample lists more than 30,000 clones; around 70% were seen once. These receptors have no identified antigens. This specimen consisted of CD4+ T cells from PBMCs cultured without peptide, obtained before COVID-19 vaccination. These receptors were taken from a human donor who received a COVID-19 vaccine. CDR3s include the opening cysteine and the closing phenylalanine or tryptophan. D genes are given only for firm matches. A clone size is listed for some rows: how often the clone was seen (once, few, many), or a class if it is expanded.

D	J	V	size	CDR3	DNA
TRBD1	TRBJ1-1	TRBV18	-	CASRDDRASTEAFF	TGTGCCAGCAGAGACGACAGGGCTTCCACTGAAGCTTTCTTT
-	TRBJ1-6	TRBV9	once	CASSGGSGNSPLHF	TGTGCCAGCAGCGGGGGTTCGGGGAATTCACCCCTCCACTTT
-	TRBJ1-2	TRBV19	-	CATRATVPYGYTF	TGTGCCACCAGGGCGACAGTCCCCTATGGCTACACCTTC
TRBD2	TRBJ2-7	TRBV4-2	-	CASSQLWTSGSSYEQYF	TGTGCCAGCAGCCAACTTTGGACTAGCGGGAGCTCCTACGAGCAGTACTTC
-	TRBJ2-2	TRBV11-2	-	CASSLRVSNTGELFF	TGTGCCAGCAGCTTAAGGGTCAGTAACACCGGGGAGCTGTTTTTT
TRBD2	TRBJ2-7	TRBV28	-	CASSPLFEGLAGGRNYEQYF	TGTGCCAGCAGCCCTCTCTTTGAGGGACTAGCGGGGGGACGTAACTACGAGCAGTACTTC
-	TRBJ2-1	TRBV5-1	-	CASSPEGGAGARYNEQFF	TGCGCCAGCAGCCCCGAGGGGGGAGCAGGGGCGCGTTACAATGAGCAGTTCTTC
TRBD1	TRBJ1-1	TRBV6-5	-	CASSYAGQGNTEAFF	TGTGCCAGCAGTTACGCCGGACAGGGGAACACTGAAGCTTTCTTT
TRBD1	TRBJ1-2	TRBV3-1/TRBV3-2	-	CASSSTGEGYTF	TGTGCCAGCAGCTCGACAGGGGAGGGCTACACCTTC
-	TRBJ1-2	TRBV19	-	CASSIGQINYGYTF	TGTGCCAGTAGTATCGGGCAGATCAACTATGGCTACACCTTC
-	TRBJ2-1	TRBV27	-	CASSLWVAGKGYNEQFF	TGTGCCAGCAGTTTATGGGTGGCAGGGAAAGGCTACAATGAGCAGTTCTTC
TRBD2	TRBJ2-5	TRBV19	once	CASSIGLTSGSGETQYF	TGTGCCAGTAGTATAGGCCTGACTAGCGGGAGTGGTGAGACCCAGTACTTC
-	TRBJ1-1	TRBV10-2	-	CASTSDSNTEAFF	TGCGCCAGCACCTCGGACTCGAACACTGAAGCTTTCTTT
-	TRBJ2-1	TRBV7-9	-	CASSFARTNEQFF	TGTGCCAGCAGCTTCGCCAGGACCAATGAGCAGTTCTTC
-	TRBJ1-2	TRBV6-5	-	CASSNRDYGYTF	TGTGCCAGCAGTAACAGGGACTATGGCTACACCTTC
TRBD2	TRBJ2-3	TRBV19	-	CASKVAGATDTQYF	TGTGCCAGTAAGGTGGCGGGAGCCACAGATACGCAGTATTTT